This T cell receptor (beta chain) was documented in a study of T cell responses to AZD1222 COVID-19 vaccine. The CDR3 sequence is 13 residues long. Trimming pared 10 bases from V and 5 bases from J, leaving 17 bases between. Per the germline V gene, CDR1 is MNHEY and CDR2 is SVGAGI. The protocol was immunoSEQ multiplex PCR, while the TCRdb copy is restricted to in-frame clones and leaves out a portion. The profile shows 150,000 to 200,000 clones, about 93% of them singletons. The TCR comes from an adult in good health. The input for sequencing was peripheral blood, taken on day 0 of AZD1222 vaccination. The V call is TRBV6-5, the J call TRBJ2-5, with D possibly matching TRBD2 (5 bases). In DNA, the CDR3 is TGTGCCACCACGTTGGGAGTTGGGGAGACCCAGTACTTC. This gives the protein CATTLGVGETQYF.